This TCR beta chain was identified in a study of T cell repertoires in cytomegalovirus infection. Background on the study: Well-studied HLA-B-restricted epitopes and recently identified HLA-C-restricted epitopes of CMV were both used in the study. The public TCR beta signatures pointed to both CMV infection and matching HLA type.

Whole-study results and caveats: Identification of carriers of CMV plus the relevant HLA was performed using cumulative public TCR beta family frequency. HLA-C-restricted, CMV-specific TCR beta clonotypes were dominant ex vivo.

This CDR3 spans 17 amino acids. The V and J ends lost 7 bases and 0 bases respectively, with 21 bases between them. CDR1 and CDR2 (germline): SGHAT, FQNNGV. Points on this clonotype: What it recognizes is unknown.

TCRdb called the reads again in MiXCR, with one record for every CDR3 protein. Of around 77,000 distinct CDR3 sequences in the sample, 20% are singletons; the top ten hold roughly two thirds. This clonotype originated in a human donor in good health (CMV status not recorded). Some clones in this sample may be carry-over from other donors' samples. The rearrangement uses TRBV11-2 and TRBJ1-1, with D uncertain. Sequencing used CD8+ T cells from cultured PBMCs, obtained from culture after CMV antigen stimulation. CDR3 residues: CASTATGTLGLNTEAFF. CDR3 in DNA: TGTGCCAGCACCGCAACCGGCACCCTCGGGTTGAACACTGAAGCTTTCTTT.